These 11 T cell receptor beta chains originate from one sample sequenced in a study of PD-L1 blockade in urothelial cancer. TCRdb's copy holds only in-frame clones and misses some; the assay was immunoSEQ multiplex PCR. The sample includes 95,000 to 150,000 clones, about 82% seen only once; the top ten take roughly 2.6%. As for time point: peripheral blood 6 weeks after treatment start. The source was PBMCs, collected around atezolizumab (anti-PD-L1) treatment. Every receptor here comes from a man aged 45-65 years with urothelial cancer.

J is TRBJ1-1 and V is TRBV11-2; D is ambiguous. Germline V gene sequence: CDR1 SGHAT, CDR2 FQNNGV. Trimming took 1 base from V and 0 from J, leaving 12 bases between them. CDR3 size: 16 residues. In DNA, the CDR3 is TGTGCCAGCAGCTTAGGCACCAGGTTGGTGAACACTGAAGCTTTCTTT. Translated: CASSLGTRLVNTEAFF. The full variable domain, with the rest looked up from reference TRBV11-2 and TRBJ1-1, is EAGVAQSPRYKIIEKRQSVAFWCNPISGHATLYWYQQILGQGPKLLIQFQNNGVVDDSQLPKDRFSAERLKGVDSTLKIQPAKLEDSAVYLCASSLGTRLVNTEAFFGQGTRLTVV.

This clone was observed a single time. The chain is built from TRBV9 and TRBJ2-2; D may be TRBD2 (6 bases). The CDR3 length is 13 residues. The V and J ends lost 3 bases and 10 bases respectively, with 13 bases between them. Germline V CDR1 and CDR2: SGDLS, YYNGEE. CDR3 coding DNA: TGTGCCAGCAGCGGTAGATGGGGGGAGGAGCTGTTTTTT. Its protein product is CASSGRWGEELFF.

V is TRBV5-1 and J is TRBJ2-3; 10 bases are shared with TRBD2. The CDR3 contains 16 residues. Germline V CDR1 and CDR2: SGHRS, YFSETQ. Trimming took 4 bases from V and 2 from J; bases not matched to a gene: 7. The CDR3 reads CASSPKLAGYTDTQYF. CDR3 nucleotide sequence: TGCGCCAGCAGCCCAAAACTAGCGGGGTACACAGATACGCAGTATTTT.

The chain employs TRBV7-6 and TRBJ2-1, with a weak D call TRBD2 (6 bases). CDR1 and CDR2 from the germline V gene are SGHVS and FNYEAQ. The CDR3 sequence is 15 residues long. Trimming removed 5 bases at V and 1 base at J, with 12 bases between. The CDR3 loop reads CASSLSGYSYNEQFF. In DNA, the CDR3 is TGTGCCAGCAGCCTAAGCGGGTATTCCTACAATGAGCAGTTCTTC. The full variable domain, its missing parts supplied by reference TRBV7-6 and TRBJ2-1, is GAGVSQSPRYKVTKRGQDVALRCDPISGHVSLYWYRQALGQGPEFLTYFNYEAQQDKSGLPNDRFSAERPEGSISTLTIQRTEQRDSAMYRCASSLSGYSYNEQFFGPGTRLTVL.

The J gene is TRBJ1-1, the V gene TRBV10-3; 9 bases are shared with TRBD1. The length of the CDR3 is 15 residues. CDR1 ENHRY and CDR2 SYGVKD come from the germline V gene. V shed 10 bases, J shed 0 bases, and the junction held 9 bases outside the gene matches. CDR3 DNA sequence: TGTGCCACCAGACAGGGGGGGGATATGAACACTGAAGCTTTCTTT. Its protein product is CATRQGGDMNTEAFF.

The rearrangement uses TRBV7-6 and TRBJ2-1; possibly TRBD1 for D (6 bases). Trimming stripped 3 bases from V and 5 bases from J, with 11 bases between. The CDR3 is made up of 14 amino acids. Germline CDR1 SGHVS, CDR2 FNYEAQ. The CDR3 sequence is CASSFGGQNNEQFF. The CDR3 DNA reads TGTGCCAGCAGCTTTGGGGGCCAAAACAATGAGCAGTTCTTC.

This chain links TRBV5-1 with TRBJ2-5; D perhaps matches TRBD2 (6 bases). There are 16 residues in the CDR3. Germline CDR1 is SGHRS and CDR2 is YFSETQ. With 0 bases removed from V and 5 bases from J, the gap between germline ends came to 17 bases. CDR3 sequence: CASSLARGMIGETQYF. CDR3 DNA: TGCGCCAGCAGCTTGGCCCGGGGGATGATCGGGGAGACCCAGTACTTC.

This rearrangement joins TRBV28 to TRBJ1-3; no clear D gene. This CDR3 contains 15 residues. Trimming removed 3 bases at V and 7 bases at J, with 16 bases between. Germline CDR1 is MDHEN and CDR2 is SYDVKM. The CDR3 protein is CASSFRSGVRNTIYF. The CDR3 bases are TGTGCCAGCAGTTTTAGGAGCGGCGTTCGGAACACCATATATTTT.

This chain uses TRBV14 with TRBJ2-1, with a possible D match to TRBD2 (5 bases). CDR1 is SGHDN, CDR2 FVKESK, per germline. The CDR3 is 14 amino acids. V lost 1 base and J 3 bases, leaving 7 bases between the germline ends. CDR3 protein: CASSQVSVYNEQFF. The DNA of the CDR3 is TGTGCCAGCAGCCAAGTTAGCGTCTACAATGAGCAGTTCTTC. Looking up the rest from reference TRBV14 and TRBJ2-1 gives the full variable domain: EAGVTQFPSHSVIEKGQTVTLRCDPISGHDNLYWYRRVMGKEIKFLLHFVKESKQDESGMPNNRFLAERTGGTYSTLKVQPAELEDSGVYFCASSQVSVYNEQFFGPGTRLTVL.

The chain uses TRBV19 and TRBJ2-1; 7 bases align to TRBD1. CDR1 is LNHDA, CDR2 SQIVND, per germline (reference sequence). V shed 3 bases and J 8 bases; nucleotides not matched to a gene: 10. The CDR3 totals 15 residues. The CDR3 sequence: CASSMLRGWEDEQFF. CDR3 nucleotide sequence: TGTGCCAGTAGTATGCTCAGGGGGTGGGAAGATGAGCAGTTCTTC.

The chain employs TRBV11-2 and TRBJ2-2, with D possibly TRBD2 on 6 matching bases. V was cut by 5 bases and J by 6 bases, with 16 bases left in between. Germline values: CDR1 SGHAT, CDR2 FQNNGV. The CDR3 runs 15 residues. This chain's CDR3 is CASSPEGQISGELFF. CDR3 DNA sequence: TGTGCCAGCAGCCCGGAGGGGCAAATATCCGGGGAGCTGTTTTTT.